This record concerns one TCR beta chain sequence. What it binds is unknown. The CDR3 totals 16 residues. Trimming took 4 bases from V and 0 from J, leaving 17 bases between them. Germline values: CDR1 SGDLS, CDR2 YYNGEE. In the PCR, 60 Vbeta and 13 Jbeta primers were used. The table came from immunoSEQ multiplex PCR; TCRdb's copy has only in-frame clones and leaves some out. The data hold around 130,000 clones, with approximately 75% observed a single time. This sample is drawn from a study of cytomegalovirus exposure and HLA in healthy donors. Study-level findings and limits: There was a cluster of highly shared sequence variants that was likely a sequencing artifact. Published work reported that the classifier diagnosed cytomegalovirus status with high specificity and sensitivity.

This sequence was found in a man aged 40-49 years in good health and CMV-seronegative. This sequence joins TRBV9 and TRBJ2-7; tentatively, D is TRBD2 (6 bases). What was sequenced was PBMCs. CDR3 DNA: TGTGCCAGCAGCCCACAACTAGCACAAAACTCCTACGAGCAGTACTTC. Amino acid sequence: CASSPQLAQNSYEQYF.